This T cell receptor (beta chain) comes out of a study of response to subunit inactivated influenza vaccine. General observations from the study: Few additional T cells are recruited per seasonal influenza vaccination, authors suggested.

One entry per CDR3 protein, called by TCRdb with MiXCR from the RT-PCR reads. The sample includes 450,000 to 600,000 distinct CDR3 sequences, around 8% of them seen just once. CDR1 is GTSNPN, CDR2 SVGIG, per germline (reference sequence). V lost 4 bases and J lost 3, with 11 bases in between. CDR3 length: 13 residues. Note on this clonotype: Its cognate antigen is unknown.

This receptor was taken from a man in his fifties or sixties who received an inactivated influenza vaccine. The sequencing used PBMCs from blood, collected around 2 years after vaccination. V is TRBV30 and J is TRBJ2-3; D unclear. The CDR3: CAWTRWGTDTQYF. The CDR3 DNA is TGTGCCTGGACCCGGTGGGGAACAGATACGCAGTATTTT.